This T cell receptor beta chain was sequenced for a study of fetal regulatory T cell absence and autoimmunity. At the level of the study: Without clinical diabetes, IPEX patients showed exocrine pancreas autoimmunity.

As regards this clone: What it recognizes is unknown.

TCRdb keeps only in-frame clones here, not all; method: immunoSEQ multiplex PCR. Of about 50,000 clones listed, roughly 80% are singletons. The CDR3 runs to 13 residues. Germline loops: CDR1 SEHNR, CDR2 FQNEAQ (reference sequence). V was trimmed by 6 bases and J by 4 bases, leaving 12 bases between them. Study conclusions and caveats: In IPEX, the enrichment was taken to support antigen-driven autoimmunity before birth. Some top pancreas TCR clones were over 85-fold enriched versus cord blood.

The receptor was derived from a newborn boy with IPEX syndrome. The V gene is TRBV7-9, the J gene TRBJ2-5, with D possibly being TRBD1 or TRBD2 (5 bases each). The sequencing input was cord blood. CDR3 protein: CASRPEGRETQYF. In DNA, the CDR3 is TGTGCCAGCAGGCCCGAGGGGCGAGAGACCCAGTACTTC.